This T cell receptor beta chain was recorded in a study of neurological immune-mediated disorders. A 10-nucleotide random UMI tagged transcripts in template-switch 5'RACE cDNA synthesis. TCRdb fed the 5' RACE reads into MiXCR, producing one record per CDR3 protein. The data hold about 60,000 distinct CDR3 sequences, with nearly 10% observed a single time. Time point noted: longitudinal time-point 2. This clonotype was detected ten times or more. Material for sequencing was PBMCs. The clonotype originates from a man aged 30 to 39 in good health.

CDR3 protein: CASSLEQRPYEQYF. The CDR3 DNA follows: TGTGCCAGCAGCTTGGAACAGAGACCCTACGAGCAGTACTTC. The chain joins TRBV5-5 to TRBJ2-7, with D unresolved. This CDR3 region has 14 residues. Germline V lookup: CDR1 SGHKS, CDR2 YYEKEE (reference sequence). The V and J ends lost 0 bases and 2 bases respectively, with 9 bases between them.